This TCR beta chain was documented in a study of cytomegalovirus exposure and HLA in healthy donors. Findings and limits, study-wide: A later analysis linked a missense DCLRE1C variant to TCR beta V- and J-gene trimming. A later analysis, which compared TCR beta chains of equal frequency, found the HLA-associated ones more clonally expanded.

As regards this clone: Its antigen is unknown.

The PCR ran on 60 Vbeta and 13 Jbeta primers. Some clones are missing from TCRdb's copy, which holds only in-frame ones; the method was immunoSEQ multiplex PCR. The sample includes roughly 81,000 clones, around 79% of them seen just once. The CDR3 contains 14 residues. Trimming took 9 bases from V and 2 from J, leaving 14 bases between them. Germline-derived CDR1 and CDR2 are WSHSY and SAAADI. The sequence derives from a man aged 25-45 years in good health and CMV-seronegative. Sequenced: PBMCs. This chain joins TRBV10-2 and TRBJ2-1; TRBD1 might be the D (5 bases). The chain's CDR3 is CASSPGIPYNEQFF. The CDR3 DNA follows: TGCGCCAGTTCCCCAGGGATACCCTACAATGAGCAGTTCTTC.